A single sample gave rise to the 19 T cell receptor beta chains below, sequenced in a study of shared clonotypes between healthy human individuals. Assay: immunoSEQ multiplex PCR; the TCRdb copy retains only in-frame clones and omits some. The table has about 180,000 clones, about 93% seen once; the top ten hold more than 0.06%. Sequencing input: naive CD4+ T cells sorted from blood. Subset denoted: CD45RA+ positively selected. These receptors were obtained from a woman aged 30 to 39 in good health.

This chain uses TRBV27 with TRBJ2-3, with TRBD2 matching 7 bases. CDR1 and CDR2 from the germline V gene are MNHEY and SMNVEV (reference sequence). Germline trimming cut 5 bases from V and 6 bases from J; bases unmatched to any gene: 11. The CDR3 runs to 15 residues. CDR3 bases: TGTGCCAGCAGTCCCCGACTAGCTCCCCGGGATACGCAGTATTTT. It is translated as CASSPRLAPRDTQYF.

This sequence joins TRBV10-1 and TRBJ1-4, with TRBD1 identical over 7 bases. J gave up 8 bases and V 4 bases, and 7 bases lay outside the gene matches. This CDR3 has 14 amino acids. Looked up from germline, CDR1 is WNHNN and CDR2 is SYGVQD (reference sequence). CDR3 region: CASSGTGDGEKLFF. The CDR3 bases are TGCGCCAGCAGTGGGACAGGTGACGGCGAAAAACTGTTTTTT.

The chain carries TRBV18 and TRBJ1-1, with 7 nucleotides matching TRBD1. CDR3 length: 16 amino acids. Trimming removed 4 bases from V and 1 base from J; junction bases left unmatched: 9. The V gene's germline CDR1 is KGHSH and CDR2 LQKENI. CDR3 DNA sequence: TGTGCCAGCTCACGCAAACAGGGGCTAGCGAACACTGAAGCTTTCTTT. It translates to CASSRKQGLANTEAFF. Full variable domain (missing parts from reference TRBV18 and TRBJ1-1): NAGVMQNPRHLVRRRGQEARLRCSPMKGHSHVYWYRQLPEEGLKFMVYLQKENIIDESGMPKERFSAEFPKEGPSILRIQQVVRGDSAAYFCASSRKQGLANTEAFFGQGTRLTVV.

V usage is TRBV21-1 and J usage is TRBJ2-5; the D call in the table, TRBD2, was not verified against the DNA. The last part of the DNA fits TRBJ2-7 better; the J call may be wrong. TRBV21-1 is labeled a pseudogene. This CDR3 comprises 15 residues. CDR3 sequence (DNA): TGTGCCAGCAACCCTACTAGCGGGTTTCCCTACGAGCAGTACTTC. Translation: CASNPTSGFPYEQYF.

This clone was picked up one time. The chain couples TRBV4-2 to TRBJ1-4, with D perhaps matching TRBD1 (6 bases). Germline CDR1 reads LGHNA; CDR2 reads YNFKEQ. This CDR3 region has 17 residues. V was trimmed by 0 bases and J by 5 bases, leaving 16 bases between them. The CDR3 nucleotides read TGTGCCAGCAGCCAAGACTGGGGGGCAGCCGAAAATGAAAAACTGTTTTTT. Amino acid sequence: CASSQDWGAAENEKLFF.

This clone was observed once. This chain uses TRBV2 with TRBJ2-1, with TRBD2 matching over 9 bases. CDR1 SNHLY and CDR2 FYNNEI come from the germline V gene. This CDR3 region has 15 residues. V lost 4 bases, J lost 2 bases, and 3 bases stayed unmatched. This chain's CDR3 is CASSGSGSTYNEQFF. The CDR3 coding sequence is TGTGCCAGCAGTGGTAGCGGGAGCACCTACAATGAGCAGTTCTTC.

The CDR3 DNA is TGTGCCAGCAGTTACTCTCAGGGGTCTGAAAAACTGTTTTTT. Protein product: CASSYSQGSEKLFF. V is TRBV6-5 and J is TRBJ1-4; D is perhaps TRBD1 (6 bases). Trimming cost V 0 bases and J 7 bases, with 9 bases left between them. This CDR3 has 14 residues. Germline assignment: CDR1 MNHEY and CDR2 SVGAGI.

The V call is TRBV7-1, the J call TRBJ1-5; D remains ambiguous. TRBV7-1 is placed among ORFs of uncertain function. Between the trimmed V and J ends, which lost 5 bases and 4 bases, there was a span of 6 bases. The CDR3 is made up of 12 amino acids. The CDR3 nucleotides are TGTGCCAGCAGCGCCCCGAATCAGCCCCAGCATTTT. Translated: CASSAPNQPQHF.

This chain links TRBV28 with TRBJ1-1, with TRBD1 matching over 9 bases. J gave up 4 bases and V 5 bases, and 5 bases lay outside the gene matches. Germline values: CDR1 MDHEN, CDR2 SYDVKM. This CDR3 region has 14 residues. The chain's CDR3 is CASSPPQGATEAFF. CDR3 sequence (DNA): TGTGCCAGCAGTCCCCCACAGGGGGCCACTGAAGCTTTCTTT.

This chain links TRBV29-1 with TRBJ1-4, with TRBD1 as a possible D gene (5 bases). V lost 6 bases, J lost 8 bases, and 16 bases lay in between. Per the germline V gene, CDR1 is SQVTM and CDR2 is ANQGSEA. The CDR3 runs 13 residues. The CDR3 loop reads CSVRTFLSEKLFF. The CDR3 DNA follows: TGCAGCGTCCGGACATTTCTTAGCGAAAAACTGTTTTTT. Combining the CDR3 with reference TRBV29-1 and TRBJ1-4 gives the whole variable domain SAVISQKPSRDICQRGTSLTIQCQVDSQVTMMFWYRQQPGQSLTLIATANQGSEATYESGFVIDKFPISRPNLTFSTLTVSNMSPEDSSIYLCSVRTFLSEKLFFGSGTQLSVL.

The gene calls are TRBV7-9 and TRBJ1-6, with D perhaps matching TRBD1 (5 bases). Germline CDR1 and CDR2: SEHNR and FQNEAQ (reference sequence). The CDR3 contains 15 residues. V was clipped by 6 bases and J by 5 bases, with 14 bases between them. The CDR3 region has the DNA TGTGCCAGCAGACCAGGGCTGCTGGATAATTCACCCCTCCACTTT. Protein product: CASRPGLLDNSPLHF.

This rearrangement joins TRBV6-5 to TRBJ1-1; weak D call: TRBD1 (6 bases). The V and J ends lost 1 base and 0 bases respectively, with 9 bases between them. Germline CDR1 is MNHEY and CDR2 is SVGAGI. This CDR3 region has 15 residues. The CDR3 sequence: CASSYWGALNTEAFF. The CDR3 DNA sequence: TGTGCCAGCAGTTACTGGGGGGCTTTGAACACTGAAGCTTTCTTT.

In DNA, the CDR3 is TGTGCCAGCAGTTTGGGGGACAGGGGCGCCTTTTACGAGCAGTACTTC. Translated, it gives CASSLGDRGAFYEQYF. The gene calls are TRBV28 and TRBJ2-7; the match to TRBD1 covers 10 bases. The J segment lost 4 bases and the V segment lost 3 bases, leaving 9 bases of the junction unmatched. This CDR3 region has 16 residues. Germline V gives CDR1 MDHEN, CDR2 SYDVKM.

This chain links TRBV4-2 with TRBJ2-7; 8 bases match TRBD2. After removal of 4 bases from V and 4 bases from J, the junction contained 12 bases not matched to a gene. Per germline, CDR1 LGHNA and CDR2 YNFKEQ. CDR3 length: 16 residues. The CDR3 sequence is CASSPTGTSFRYEQYF. The CDR3 nucleotides read TGTGCCAGCAGCCCAACAGGGACTAGTTTTCGTTACGAGCAGTACTTC.

This clone came up once. V is TRBV5-1 and J is TRBJ2-7; D is undetermined. V lost 0 bases and J lost 3, with 10 bases in between. Germline V gene data show CDR1 as SGHRS and CDR2 as YFSETQ. The CDR3 consists of 14 residues. The CDR3 region is CASSLAAGFYEQYF. CDR3 coding DNA: TGCGCCAGCAGCTTGGCCGCAGGCTTCTACGAGCAGTACTTC.

This rearrangement joins TRBV30 to TRBJ2-5; 13 positions match TRBD2. The end of the DNA is better explained by TRBJ2-7, so the J call may be wrong. Germline CDR1 reads GTSNPN; CDR2 reads SVGIG (reference sequence). The CDR3 has 15 residues. The CDR3 loop reads CAWGRTSGRINEQYF. The CDR3 DNA reads TGTGCCTGGGGACGGACTAGCGGGAGAATCAACGAGCAGTACTTC.

The chain employs TRBV5-1 and TRBJ2-2; D not certain. The V end was cut by 0 bases, the J end by 5 bases, with 5 bases between. The CDR3 is 13 residues long. CDR1 SGHRS and CDR2 YFSETQ come from the germline V gene. CDR3 in DNA: TGCGCCAGCAGCTTGGTTCGGACCGGGGAGCTGTTTTTT. Protein product: CASSLVRTGELFF.

The genes are TRBV27 and TRBJ2-7, with TRBD2 matching 7 bases. In germline, CDR1 is MNHEY, CDR2 SMNVEV (reference sequence). The CDR3 contains 15 residues. Trimming cost V 5 bases and J 2 bases; bases outside gene matches: 9. The CDR3 here is CASSILAEPPYEQYF. CDR3 in DNA: TGTGCCAGCAGTATTCTAGCGGAGCCTCCCTACGAGCAGTACTTC.

The table lists this clone with a count of one. The CDR3 here is CASSILQGEHTEAFF. CDR3 sequence (DNA): TGTGCCAGCAGCATCTTACAGGGAGAGCACACTGAAGCTTTCTTT. V and J are TRBV21-1 and TRBJ1-1; the DNA was not used to check the table's D call, TRBD1. TRBV21-1 is designated a pseudogene. This CDR3 comprises 15 residues.